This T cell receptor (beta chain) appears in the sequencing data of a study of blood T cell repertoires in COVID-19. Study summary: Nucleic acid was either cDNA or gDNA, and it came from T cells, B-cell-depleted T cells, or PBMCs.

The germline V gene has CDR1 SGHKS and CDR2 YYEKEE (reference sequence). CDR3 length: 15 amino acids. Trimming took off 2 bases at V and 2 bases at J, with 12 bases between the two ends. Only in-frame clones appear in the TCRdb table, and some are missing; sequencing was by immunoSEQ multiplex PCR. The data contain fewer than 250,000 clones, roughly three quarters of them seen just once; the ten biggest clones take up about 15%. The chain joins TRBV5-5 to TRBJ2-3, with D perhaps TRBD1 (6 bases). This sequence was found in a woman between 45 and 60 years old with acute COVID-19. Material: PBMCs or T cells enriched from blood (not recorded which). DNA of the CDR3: TGTGCCAGCAGCTTTTGGGGGCACAACACAGATACGCAGTATTTT. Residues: CASSFWGHNTDTQYF. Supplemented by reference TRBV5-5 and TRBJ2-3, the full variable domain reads DAGVTQSPTHLIKTRGQQVTLRCSPISGHKSVSWYQQVLGQGPQFIFQYYEKEERGRGNFPDRFSARQFPNYSSELNVNALLLGDSALYLCASSFWGHNTDTQYFGPGTRLTVL.